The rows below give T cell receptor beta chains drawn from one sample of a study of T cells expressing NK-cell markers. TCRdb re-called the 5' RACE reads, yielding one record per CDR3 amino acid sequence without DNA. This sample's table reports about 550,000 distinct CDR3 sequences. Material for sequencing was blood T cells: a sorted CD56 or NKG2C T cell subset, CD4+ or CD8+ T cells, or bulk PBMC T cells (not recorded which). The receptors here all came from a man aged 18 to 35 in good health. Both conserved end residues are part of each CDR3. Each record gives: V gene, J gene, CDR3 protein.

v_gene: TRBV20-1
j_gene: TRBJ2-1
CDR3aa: CSARIGEQRFF

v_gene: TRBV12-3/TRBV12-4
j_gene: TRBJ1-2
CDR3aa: CASSSDRTNYTF

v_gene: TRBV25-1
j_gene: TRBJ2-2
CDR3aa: CASSELVGQGAAGELFF

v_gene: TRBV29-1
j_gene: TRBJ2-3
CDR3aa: CSVVRVEDTQYF

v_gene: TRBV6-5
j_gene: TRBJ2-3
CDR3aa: CASSYDGASTDTQYF

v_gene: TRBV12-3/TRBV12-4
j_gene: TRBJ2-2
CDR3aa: CASSLGLSWVGELFF

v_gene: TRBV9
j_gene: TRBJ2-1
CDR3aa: CASSAPSGMAYNEQFF

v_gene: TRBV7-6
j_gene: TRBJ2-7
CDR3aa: CASSLGGTRSLYF

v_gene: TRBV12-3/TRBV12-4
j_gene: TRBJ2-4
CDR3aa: CASILRGDGGPKNIQYF

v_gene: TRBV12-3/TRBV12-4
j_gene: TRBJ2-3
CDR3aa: CASSPGDRSTDTQYF

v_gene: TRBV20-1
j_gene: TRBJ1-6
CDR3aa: CSAREAQGGHSPLHF